The present T cell receptor (beta chain) was sequenced within a study of blood T cell repertoires in COVID-19. Study in general: Samples representing acute and convalescent COVID-19 were sourced from the United States, Italy and Spain. The analysed material was cDNA or gDNA that came from T cells, B-cell-depleted T cells, or PBMCs.

CDR1 is MDHEN and CDR2 is SYDVKM in the germline V gene. Trimming pared 2 bases from V and 0 bases from J, leaving 4 bases between. CDR3 length: 13 amino acids. Authors' processing steps: Using reference gene primer amplification, nucleated cell counts were estimated. Sequenced by immunoSEQ multiplex PCR; TCRdb stores in-frame clones only, minus some. V and J calls and clone size are as listed in that table; D and trimming were resolved from the DNA. The sample has hundreds of thousands of clones, 88% seen once. This clone was picked up a small number of times. The material sequenced was peripheral blood. The genes are TRBV28 and TRBJ1-1; no definite D call. The sequence was collected from a woman under 40 with acute or convalescent COVID-19. CDR3 protein: CASSLQVNTEAFF. The CDR3 region has the DNA TGTGCCAGCAGTTTACAGGTGAACACTGAAGCTTTCTTT. Full variable domain (remainder filled in from reference TRBV28 and TRBJ1-1): DVKVTQSSRYLVKRTGEKVFLECVQDMDHENMFWYRQDPGLGLRLIYFSYDVKMKEKGDIPEGYSVSREKKERFSLILESASTNQTSMYLCASSLQVNTEAFFGQGTRLTVV.